This passage covers 26 T cell receptor beta chains from one sample sequenced in a study of post-analysis software for immune sequencing data. Included in the TCR beta cDNA libraries were unique molecular identifiers. From the PCR reads, TCRdb called clonotypes with MiXCR, one entry per CDR3 protein. The repertoire holds almost 700,000 distinct CDR3 sequences, with approximately 60% as singletons. Study-wide points: TRBV5-6, TRBV5-1 and TRBV20-1 were among four or five TRBV segments more frequent in patients than controls.

No antigen is known for these receptors. The sample taken for sequencing was blood. The receptors stem from a girl aged 2 to 9 with multiple sclerosis.

The chain uses TRBV6-1 and TRBJ2-1; D gene uncertain. The V gene lost 2 bases and the J gene lost 7 bases, with 9 bases spanning the gap. Germline V gene data show CDR1 as MNHNS and CDR2 as SASEGT. The CDR3 extends over 13 amino acids. CDR3 sequence: CASSERWVNEQFF. The CDR3 nucleotides are TGTGCCAGCAGTGAAAGGTGGGTTAATGAGCAGTTCTTC.

Here the CDR3 reads CASSSSGTLRTYNEQFF. The CDR3 bases are TGTGCCAGCAGCTCCTCGGGGACGCTAAGAACTTACAATGAGCAGTTCTTC. The rearrangement joins TRBV7-2 to TRBJ2-1; possibly TRBD1 or TRBD2 for D (5 bases each). V gave up 4 bases and J gave up 4 bases, with 20 bases separating them. Germline V CDR1 and CDR2: SGHTA, FQGNSA. The CDR3 has 17 residues.

V and J are TRBV5-5 and TRBJ1-2; 7 positions agree with TRBD1. The germline V gene has CDR1 SGHKS and CDR2 YYEKEE (reference sequence). This CDR3 comprises 14 residues. V was pared by 4 bases and J by 3 bases, with 6 bases of the junction left unmatched. This chain's CDR3 is CASSQRQGDYGYTF. The CDR3 DNA follows: TGTGCCAGCAGCCAGCGACAGGGAGACTATGGCTACACCTTC.

The V call is TRBV14, the J call TRBJ2-1; D is perhaps TRBD2 (5 bases). Germline CDR1 and CDR2: SGHDN and FVKESK. The CDR3 has 14 residues. V lost 5 bases and J 7 bases, leaving 15 bases between the germline ends. The CDR3 DNA sequence: TGTGCCAGCAGCACCCTAGCATCGGGGAATGAGCAGTTCTTC. Translating it yields CASSTLASGNEQFF.

This clonotype was detected a few times. The chain carries TRBV12-3 or TRBV12-4 and TRBJ2-5; the match to TRBD2 covers 11 bases. V gave up 6 bases and J gave up 5 bases; unmatched junction bases: 5. This CDR3 is built from 14 residues. The DNA for the CDR3 is TGTGCCAGCAGACTAGCGGGAGATAGGGAGACCCAGTACTTC. It specifies CASRLAGDRETQYF.

This clonotype is a singleton in its sample. The chain employs TRBV6-4 and TRBJ2-3; 7 positions match TRBD2. The CDR3 covers 15 residues. The V and J ends lost 5 bases and 2 bases, in that order; junction bases with no gene match: 7. The germline V gene encodes CDR1 MRHNA and CDR2 SNTAGT. DNA for the CDR3: TGTGCCAGCAGTACCGCGGGGGAGGCCACAGATACGCAGTATTTT. This codes for CASSTAGEATDTQYF.

This clonotype has just a few counts. The chain uses TRBV11-2 and TRBJ2-3; D gene unclear. V dropped 1 base and J dropped 5 bases, with 13 bases sitting between them. The CDR3 totals 15 residues. The germline V gene encodes CDR1 SGHAT and CDR2 FQNNGV. CDR3 region: CASSLGVARGDTQYF. As DNA, the CDR3 is TGTGCCAGCAGCTTAGGTGTGGCTCGAGGAGATACGCAGTATTTT.

V gene TRBV10-2 combines with J gene TRBJ2-5; possibly TRBD1 for D (5 bases). CDR1 WSHSY and CDR2 SAAADI come from the germline V gene. Trimming removed 6 bases from V and 2 bases from J, with 10 bases in between. This CDR3 has 13 amino acids. The DNA of the CDR3 is TGCGCCAGCAGGCAAGGGGATCAAGAGACCCAGTACTTC. This gives the protein CASRQGDQETQYF.

CDR3 DNA: TGCAGTGCGAGTGTGACAGGGGGCTTGACAGATACGCAGTATTTT. This gives the protein CSASVTGGLTDTQYF. The J gene is TRBJ2-3, the V gene TRBV20-1, with 10 bases fitting TRBD1. This CDR3 has 15 amino acids. The J segment lost 3 bases and the V segment lost 6 bases, leaving 9 bases of the junction unmatched. CDR1 and CDR2 from the germline V gene are DFQATT and SNEGSKA (reference sequence).

V and J are TRBV12-3 or TRBV12-4 and TRBJ2-5, with unresolved D. Near its end, the DNA agrees better with TRBJ2-7, so the J call may be wrong. This CDR3 contains 12 residues. The CDR3, as DNA: TGTGCCAGCAGTTTCTACTCCGGCGAGCAGTACTTC. Protein: CASSFYSGEQYF.

The rearrangement uses TRBV6-6 and TRBJ2-3; possibly TRBD2 for D (6 bases). Germline loops: CDR1 MNHNY, CDR2 SVGAGI (reference sequence). The ends were cut back, 5 bases at V and 3 bases at J, with 15 bases in the middle. CDR3 length: 15 residues. The CDR3 here is CASSDPGSLTDTQYF. CDR3 nucleotide sequence: TGTGCCAGCAGTGACCCCGGGAGTTTAACAGATACGCAGTATTTT.

This clonotype was counted only a few times. The rearrangement uses TRBV11-2 and TRBJ2-1; D is undetermined. Trimming stripped 3 bases from V and 7 bases from J, with 16 bases between. The CDR3 consists of 15 residues. Germline-derived CDR1 and CDR2 are SGHAT and FQNNGV. The CDR3 here is CASSLTSRSRNEQFF. Written as DNA, the CDR3 is TGTGCCAGCAGCTTGACCAGCCGGAGTCGTAATGAGCAGTTCTTC.

This clonotype has a count of ten or more. The chain links TRBV7-9 to TRBJ2-7; 14 positions agree with TRBD2. CDR3 length equals 14 residues. The germline gives CDR1 SEHNR, CDR2 FQNEAQ (reference sequence). The V and J ends lost 3 bases and 5 bases, in that order; junction bases with no gene match: 0. CDR3 sequence reads: CASSLGLAGDEQYF. The CDR3 DNA is TGTGCCAGCAGCTTGGGACTAGCGGGAGACGAGCAGTACTTC.

The chain uses TRBV28 and TRBJ2-7; TRBD1 is a possible D gene (5 bases). The CDR3 has 13 residues. Germline V gene lookup returns CDR1 MDHEN and CDR2 SYDVKM. V gave up 2 bases and J gave up 6 bases, with 11 bases separating them. Here the CDR3 reads CASSLRQGAEQYF. CDR3 DNA: TGTGCCAGCAGTTTACGACAAGGGGCCGAGCAGTACTTC.

Only a few counts were recorded for this clonotype. The chain couples TRBV5-1 to TRBJ2-1, with 11 positions matching TRBD2. The V gene's germline CDR1 is SGHRS and CDR2 YFSETQ. The CDR3 contains 16 residues. The junction had 11 bases not matched to a gene; V was cut back by 1 base and J by 11 bases. The CDR3 DNA reads TGCGCCAGCAGCTTGACCCTAGCGGGAGGAGGCGGGCAGCAGTTCTTC. It is translated as CASSLTLAGGGGQQFF. Full variable domain (outside the CDR3, taken from reference TRBV5-1 and TRBJ2-1): KAGVTQTPRYLIKTRGQQVTLSCSPISGHRSVSWYQQTPGQGLQFLFEYFSETQRNKGNFPGRFSGRQFSNSRSEMNVSTLELGDSALYLCASSLTLAGGGGQQFFGPGTRLTVL.

This rearrangement joins TRBV7-2 to TRBJ1-2, with D uncertain. With 5 bases removed from V and 6 bases from J, the gap between germline ends came to 16 bases. This CDR3 contains 14 residues. Germline CDR1 and CDR2: SGHTA and FQGNSA. CDR3 protein: CASSVGDGPNGYTF. CDR3 in DNA: TGTGCCAGCAGCGTAGGAGACGGTCCGAATGGCTACACCTTC.

This clonotype was counted a few times. The gene calls are TRBV10-1 and TRBJ2-1; no firm D call. Germline V CDR1 and CDR2: WNHNN, SYGVQD (reference sequence). The length of the CDR3 is 14 residues. V was cut by 3 bases and J by 3 bases, with 9 bases left in between. The CDR3 reads CASSDQRSYNEQFF. Here the CDR3 DNA reads TGCGCCAGCAGTGACCAGCGAAGCTACAATGAGCAGTTCTTC.

This clonotype appeared a few times. The rearrangement uses TRBV7-9 and TRBJ2-6; 7 bases align to TRBD1. The CDR3 consists of 17 residues. Germline V gives CDR1 SEHNR, CDR2 FQNEAQ (reference sequence). The J segment lost 0 bases and the V segment lost 5 bases, leaving 7 bases of the junction unmatched. The CDR3, as DNA: TGTGCCAGCAGCAAACCGGGACAGTTCTCTGGGGCCAACGTCCTGACTTTC. It codes for CASSKPGQFSGANVLTF.

The chain carries TRBV29-1 and TRBJ2-5; D gene uncertain. Trimming removed 3 bases at V and 1 base at J, with 9 bases between. The CDR3 covers 13 residues. The germline V gene encodes CDR1 SQVTM and CDR2 ANQGSEA. This chain's CDR3 is CSVEGGPQETQYF. The CDR3 coding sequence is TGCAGCGTTGAGGGCGGTCCCCAAGAGACCCAGTACTTC.

The table lists this clonotype with a count of one. The V call is TRBV6-5, the J call TRBJ2-7, with D perhaps assigned TRBD1 or TRBD2 (6 bases each). CDR3 length: 15 residues. Germline V gene sequence: CDR1 MNHEY, CDR2 SVGAGI. The V end was cut by 0 bases, the J end by 4 bases, with 13 bases between. In nucleotides, the CDR3 is TGTGCCAGCAGTTACTCGGAGGGGACAACATACGAGCAGTACTTC. Translated: CASSYSEGTTYEQYF.

The chain carries TRBV7-9 and TRBJ2-5; 7 nucleotides align to TRBD1. The CDR3 length is 15 residues. The V segment lost 5 bases and the J segment 5 bases; nucleotides outside the gene matches: 11. Germline V gives CDR1 SEHNR, CDR2 FQNEAQ (reference sequence). The CDR3 protein is CASSQGTAPGETQYF. The CDR3 nucleotides read TGTGCCAGCAGCCAGGGGACAGCCCCCGGGGAGACCCAGTACTTC. Drawing the rest from reference TRBV7-9 and TRBJ2-5, the complete variable domain is DTGVSQNPRHKITKRGQNVTFRCDPISEHNRLYWYRQTLGQGPEFLTYFQNEAQLEKSRLLSDRFSAERPKGSFSTLEIQRTEQGDSAMYLCASSQGTAPGETQYFGPGTRLLVL.

The rearrangement uses TRBV7-9 and TRBJ2-5; tentative D call: TRBD2 (6 bases). The germline V and J ends were trimmed by 5 bases and 3 bases, with 19 bases remaining between them. Germline CDR1 is SEHNR and CDR2 is FQNEAQ (reference sequence). The CDR3 length is 16 residues. The CDR3 DNA reads as TGTGCCAGCAGCCCTAGCGAGTTTCATATAGAAGAGACCCAGTACTTC. This codes for CASSPSEFHIEETQYF.

The CDR3 nucleotides read TGCGCCAGCAGCCAAGGGGGGACGGGTTGGGGAGCTTTCTTT. Its protein is CASSQGGTGWGAFF. This chain connects TRBV4-1 to TRBJ1-1; tentatively, D is TRBD1 (5 bases). CDR1 is MGHRA and CDR2 is YSYEKL in the germline V gene. This CDR3 comprises 14 residues. V was pared by 1 base and J by 10 bases, with 16 bases between.

The chain carries TRBV7-9 and TRBJ1-1; TRBD1 matches 8 bases. This CDR3 region has 18 residues. V lost 4 bases to trimming and J lost 6 bases; unmatched junction nucleotides: 19. Germline values: CDR1 SEHNR, CDR2 FQNEAQ (reference sequence). The CDR3 protein is CASSSWGTGAPGFAEAFF. CDR3 DNA: TGTGCCAGCAGCTCTTGGGGGACAGGTGCCCCCGGGTTCGCTGAAGCTTTCTTT.

Only a few counts were recorded for this clonotype. The CDR3 DNA follows: TGTGCCAGCAGCGACGGACTAGCGGGAGATCGGAAGACCCAGTACTTC. Its protein product is CASSDGLAGDRKTQYF. The rearrangement links TRBV2 to TRBJ2-5; the match to TRBD2 covers 13 bases. CDR1 is SNHLY, CDR2 FYNNEI, per germline. The CDR3 spans 16 residues. Trimming took 6 bases from V and 6 from J; bases not matched to a gene: 10.

As DNA, the CDR3 is TGTGCCAGCAGTAAAAGGGGGGTTACTGAAGCTTTCTTT. This gives the protein CASSKRGVTEAFF. The chain uses TRBV12-3 or TRBV12-4 and TRBJ1-1; a possible D gene is TRBD1 (6 bases). The CDR3 extends over 13 amino acids. V gave up 5 bases and J gave up 5 bases, with 12 bases separating them.